The 23 T cell receptor beta chains below all came from one sample that was sequenced in a study of long-term antiretroviral therapy in people with HIV. Runs used v3.0 of the immunoSEQ assay and were done at survey level. Using immunoSEQ multiplex PCR, the repertoire was profiled, and TCRdb retains in-frame clones only, with some absent. There are 15,000 to 20,000 clones in the sample; roughly 90% occur only once, and approximately 12% lies in the top ten. The sequences come from unsorted PBMCs, collected 0.7 years before starting antiretroviral therapy. These receptors all stem from a man aged 45-65 years with HIV.

The rearrangement uses TRBV6-5 and TRBJ1-1, with D possibly matching TRBD1 (5 bases). The CDR3 length is 14 residues. Germline CDR1 reads MNHEY; CDR2 reads SVGAGI. V gave up 0 bases and J gave up 8 bases, with 13 bases separating them. The CDR3 bases are TGTGCCAGCAGTTACTCGTTTGGGGCGGCCGAAGCTTTCTTT. Translating it yields CASSYSFGAAEAFF.

This clone was detected once. The genes are TRBV30 and TRBJ2-6; TRBD1 might be the D (5 bases). The CDR3 is 15 amino acids. Deletions cut 5 bases from V and 0 bases from J, with 11 bases between. Germline CDR1 is GTSNPN and CDR2 is SVGIG (reference sequence). The CDR3 nucleotides read TGTGCCTGGGGTAGGGGAAACTCTGGGGCCAACGTCCTGACTTTC. Its translation: CAWGRGNSGANVLTF.

V gene TRBV29-1 combines with J gene TRBJ2-5, with unresolved D. The V gene lost 3 bases and the J gene lost 4 bases, with 12 bases spanning the gap. Germline V gene data show CDR1 as SQVTM and CDR2 as ANQGSEA. The CDR3 loop spans 13 amino acids. In DNA, the CDR3 is TGCAGCGTTGATGCTGGGAAGAGAGAGACCCAGTACTTC. Translation gives CSVDAGKRETQYF.

The chain is built from TRBV10-3 and TRBJ1-2, with D possibly matching TRBD1 (6 bases). The CDR3 totals 12 residues. Trimming left V 3 bases short and J 6 bases short, with 8 bases between. CDR1 and CDR2 from the germline V gene are ENHRY and SYGVKD. The CDR3 reads CAISDGQNGYTF. The DNA for the CDR3 is TGTGCCATCAGTGATGGACAGAATGGCTACACCTTC.

The J gene is TRBJ2-7, the V gene TRBV7-9; D is perhaps TRBD2 (6 bases). The germline gives CDR1 SEHNR, CDR2 FQNEAQ (reference sequence). The CDR3 loop spans 12 amino acids. V was cut by 5 bases and J by 6 bases, with 11 bases left in between. The CDR3 is CASSGRGGEQYF. CDR3 nucleotides: TGTGCCAGCAGCGGGCGGGGAGGCGAGCAGTACTTC.

The rearrangement uses TRBV5-4 and TRBJ2-7; no clear D. Trimming shortened V by 2 bases and J by 3 bases, and 9 bases separated the two germline ends. The germline CDR1 and CDR2 sequences are SGHNT and YYREEE (reference sequence). The CDR3 is 13 amino acids. The CDR3 here is CASSLGPNYEQYF. The CDR3 nucleotides are TGTGCCAGCAGCTTAGGACCGAACTACGAGCAGTACTTC.

This rearrangement joins TRBV2 to TRBJ1-1, with a possible D match to TRBD1 (6 bases). V was pared by 9 bases and J by 0 bases, with 14 bases between. Germline loops: CDR1 SNHLY, CDR2 FYNNEI. This CDR3 is built from 14 residues. The CDR3 spells CASMKGDMNTEAFF. DNA of the CDR3: TGTGCCAGTATGAAGGGGGATATGAACACTGAAGCTTTCTTT.

V is TRBV5-4 and J is TRBJ1-2, with D possibly TRBD1 on 6 matching bases. Germline CDR1 is SGHNT and CDR2 is YYREEE (reference sequence). The V gene lost 4 bases and the J gene lost 4 bases, with 14 bases spanning the gap. The CDR3 sequence is 14 residues long. The CDR3 protein is CASSGGWGPYGYTF. The DNA for the CDR3 is TGTGCCAGCAGCGGAGGGTGGGGGCCCTATGGCTACACCTTC.

This clone was seen just once. The chain recombines TRBV7-2 with TRBJ1-2, with 10 bases aligning to TRBD1. V dropped 2 bases and J dropped 3; count of bases not matched to a gene: 9. Germline lookup yields CDR1 SGHTA and CDR2 FQGNSA. CDR3 size: 17 residues. The CDR3 protein is CASSLLRTGGNHYGYTF. The CDR3 region has the DNA TGTGCCAGCAGCTTATTACGGACAGGGGGGAACCACTATGGCTACACCTTC.

The chain is built from TRBV6-6 and TRBJ1-1; TRBD1 agrees at 8 bases. There are 16 residues in the CDR3. Germline lookup yields CDR1 MNHNY and CDR2 SVGAGI (reference sequence). Trimming at V came to 0 bases and at J to 4 bases, leaving 7 bases not matched to a gene. CDR3 protein: CASSYSRSGGPTEAFF. CDR3 sequence (DNA): TGTGCCAGCAGTTACTCGAGGTCAGGGGGCCCCACTGAAGCTTTCTTT.

This CDR3 is CAISEPLGQGSTYGYTF. In DNA form, the CDR3 reads TGTGCCATCAGTGAACCCCTTGGACAGGGGAGTACTTATGGCTACACCTTC. The chain employs TRBV10-3 and TRBJ1-2; 9 bases map to TRBD1. This CDR3 has 17 amino acids. V was clipped by 3 bases and J by 5 bases; unmatched bases: 13. From germline, CDR1 is ENHRY and CDR2 SYGVKD.

This sequence joins TRBV6-6 and TRBJ2-5; no clear D gene. The germline V gene has CDR1 MNHNY and CDR2 SVGAGI (reference sequence). V was shortened by 0 bases and J by 2 bases, with 13 bases between the two germline ends. The CDR3 is made up of 16 amino acids. The CDR3 region is CASSYSARWVQETQYF. The CDR3 DNA follows: TGTGCCAGCAGTTACTCTGCTCGCTGGGTACAAGAGACCCAGTACTTC.

This clone turned up a few times. The chain employs TRBV5-1 and TRBJ1-2; TRBD1 matches 8 bases. The CDR3 has 15 residues. V gave up 2 bases and J gave up 6 bases; unmatched junction bases: 9. Germline CDR1 SGHRS, CDR2 YFSETQ. The CDR3 region is CASSFADRGSNGYTF. DNA for the CDR3: TGCGCCAGCAGCTTTGCCGACAGGGGAAGCAATGGCTACACCTTC.

The chain employs TRBV29-1 and TRBJ1-2; D is ambiguous. The CDR3 runs 9 residues. V was shortened by 4 bases and J by 13 bases, with 10 bases between the two germline ends. Looked up from germline, CDR1 is SQVTM and CDR2 is ANQGSEA. The CDR3 here is CSVGSYPTF. The CDR3 coding sequence is TGCAGCGTTGGGTCTTATCCCACCTTC.

The genes are TRBV5-1 and TRBJ1-1; D remains ambiguous. V lost 1 base and J 4 bases, leaving 14 bases between the germline ends. This CDR3 contains 15 residues. Germline lookup yields CDR1 SGHRS and CDR2 YFSETQ. The CDR3 here is CASSLSGPIGTEAFF. The CDR3 nucleotides read TGCGCCAGCAGCTTGAGTGGGCCAATAGGCACTGAAGCTTTCTTT.

The rearrangement links TRBV19 to TRBJ2-1; D unresolved. V dropped 5 bases and J dropped 6 bases, with 8 bases sitting between them. CDR1 is LNHDA, CDR2 SQIVND, per germline (reference sequence). CDR3 length equals 12 residues. CDR3 amino acids: CASSPRSNEQFF. CDR3 sequence (DNA): TGTGCCAGTAGTCCCAGGAGCAATGAGCAGTTCTTC.

The chain carries TRBV19 and TRBJ1-4; a weak D match, TRBD1 (5 bases). The CDR3 loop spans 16 amino acids. Trimming took off 6 bases at V and 0 bases at J, with 14 bases between the two ends. Looked up from germline, CDR1 is LNHDA and CDR2 is SQIVND (reference sequence). DNA of the CDR3: TGTGCCAGTAGCTATTCCGGGGGGACAACTAATGAAAAACTGTTTTTT. Its protein product is CASSYSGGTTNEKLFF.

The chain links TRBV30 to TRBJ2-6; no firm D call. This CDR3 region has 13 residues. Deletions cut 4 bases from V and 0 bases from J, with 4 bases between. Germline V CDR1 and CDR2: GTSNPN, SVGIG (reference sequence). The CDR3 here is CAWTRSGANVLTF. Written as DNA, the CDR3 is TGTGCCTGGACCCGCTCTGGGGCCAACGTCCTGACTTTC.

The J gene is TRBJ2-1, the V gene TRBV7-3; D is possibly TRBD2 (5 bases). The V gene lost 5 bases and the J gene lost 7 bases, with 15 bases spanning the gap. Germline CDR1 reads SGHTA; CDR2 reads FQGTGA. The CDR3 has 14 residues. For the CDR3, the DNA is TGTGCCAGCAGCCCAAGCGGAAACCCTAATGAGCAGTTCTTC. It specifies CASSPSGNPNEQFF.

There are a few counts of this clone. The chain carries TRBV10-1 and TRBJ2-7; 7 bases are shared with TRBD1. After removal of 6 bases from V and 6 bases from J, the junction contained 8 bases not matched to a gene. CDR3 length: 13 amino acids. In germline, CDR1 is WNHNN, CDR2 SYGVQD (reference sequence). In DNA, the CDR3 is TGCGCCAGCAGCGACAGGGTAGGGTCCGAGCAGTACTTC. This translates into CASSDRVGSEQYF.

The CDR3 here is CASSLAAAYEQYF. The CDR3 DNA is TGTGCCAGCTCACTAGCTGCTGCCTACGAGCAGTACTTC. The V call is TRBV18, the J call TRBJ2-7; D unresolved. Trimming stripped 4 bases from V and 2 bases from J, with 9 bases between. Germline V gene sequence: CDR1 KGHSH, CDR2 LQKENI. CDR3 length: 13 amino acids.

The chain is built from TRBV6-6 and TRBJ2-3; D is ambiguous. Germline V lookup: CDR1 MNHNY, CDR2 SVGAGI (reference sequence). Trimming removed 0 bases from V and 2 bases from J, with 9 bases in between. The CDR3 is made up of 15 amino acids. The CDR3 loop reads CASSYSPQVTDTQYF. CDR3 bases: TGTGCCAGCAGTTACTCCCCGCAGGTCACAGATACGCAGTATTTT.

This clone was detected once. The chain recombines TRBV5-1 with TRBJ1-1; 8 bases line up with TRBD1. This CDR3 has 15 amino acids. V lost 1 base to trimming and J lost 2 bases; unmatched junction nucleotides: 4. The germline V gene encodes CDR1 SGHRS and CDR2 YFSETQ. The DNA of the CDR3 is TGCGCCAGCAGCTTGTTCCAGGGGGCAAACACTGAAGCTTTCTTT. Translated, it gives CASSLFQGANTEAFF.